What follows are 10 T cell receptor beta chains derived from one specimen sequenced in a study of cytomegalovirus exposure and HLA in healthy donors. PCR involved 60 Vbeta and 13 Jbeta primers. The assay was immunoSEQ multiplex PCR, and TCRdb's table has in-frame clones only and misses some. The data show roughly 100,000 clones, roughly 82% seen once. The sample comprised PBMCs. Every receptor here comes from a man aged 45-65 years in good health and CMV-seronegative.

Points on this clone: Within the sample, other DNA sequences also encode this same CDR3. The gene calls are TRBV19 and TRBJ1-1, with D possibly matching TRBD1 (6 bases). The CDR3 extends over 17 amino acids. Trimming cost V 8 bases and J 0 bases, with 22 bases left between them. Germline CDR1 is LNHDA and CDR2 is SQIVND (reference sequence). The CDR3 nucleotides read TGTGCCAGTCTCCCGCGGCCTCCCAGGGGATTGAACACTGAAGCTTTCTTT. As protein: CASLPRPPRGLNTEAFF.

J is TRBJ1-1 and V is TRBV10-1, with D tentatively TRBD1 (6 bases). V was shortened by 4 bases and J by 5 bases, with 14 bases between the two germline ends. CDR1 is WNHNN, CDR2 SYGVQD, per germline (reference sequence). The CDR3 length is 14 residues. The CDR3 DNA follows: TGCGCCAGCAGTGTAAACAGGGTAAAAACTGAAGCTTTCTTT. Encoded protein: CASSVNRVKTEAFF.

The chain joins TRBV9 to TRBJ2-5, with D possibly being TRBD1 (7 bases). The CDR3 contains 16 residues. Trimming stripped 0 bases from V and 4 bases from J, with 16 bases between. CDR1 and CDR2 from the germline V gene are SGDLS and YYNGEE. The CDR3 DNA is TGTGCCAGCAGCGTAGAAGGCGGGACAGTCTCAGAGACCCAGTACTTC. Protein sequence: CASSVEGGTVSETQYF.

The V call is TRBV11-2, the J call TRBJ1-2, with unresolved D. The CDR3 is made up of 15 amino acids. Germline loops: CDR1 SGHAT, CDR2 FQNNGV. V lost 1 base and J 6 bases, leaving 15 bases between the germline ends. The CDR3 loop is CASSLGSEVPNGYTF. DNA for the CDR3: TGTGCCAGCAGCTTAGGAAGCGAGGTCCCTAATGGCTACACCTTC.

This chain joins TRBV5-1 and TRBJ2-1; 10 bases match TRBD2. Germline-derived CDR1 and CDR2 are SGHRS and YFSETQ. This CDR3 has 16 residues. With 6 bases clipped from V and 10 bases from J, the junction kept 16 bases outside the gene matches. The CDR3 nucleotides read TGCGCCAGCACCGATGGGGAGGCTAGCGGGGGAAAGGAGCAGTTCTTC. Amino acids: CASTDGEASGGKEQFF.

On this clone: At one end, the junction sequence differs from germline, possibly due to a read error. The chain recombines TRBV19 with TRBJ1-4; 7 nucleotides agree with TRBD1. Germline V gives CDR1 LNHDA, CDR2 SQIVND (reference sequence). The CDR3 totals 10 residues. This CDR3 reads CASRGVTVLF. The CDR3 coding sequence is TGTGCCAGCAGGGGGGTGACGGTACTTTTT.

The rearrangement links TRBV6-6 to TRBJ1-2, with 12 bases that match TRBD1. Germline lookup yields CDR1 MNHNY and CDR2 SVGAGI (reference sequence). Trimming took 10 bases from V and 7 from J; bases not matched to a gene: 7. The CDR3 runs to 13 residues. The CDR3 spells CAIRDRGLRGYTF. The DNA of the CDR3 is TGTGCCATCCGGGACAGGGGGCTTCGTGGCTACACCTTC.

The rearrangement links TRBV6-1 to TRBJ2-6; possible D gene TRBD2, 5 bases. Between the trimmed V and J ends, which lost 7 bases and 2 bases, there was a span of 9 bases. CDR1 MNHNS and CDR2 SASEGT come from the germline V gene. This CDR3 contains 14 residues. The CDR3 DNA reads TGTGCCAGCACGAGGGTGGCTGGGGCCAACGTCCTGACTTTC. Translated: CASTRVAGANVLTF.

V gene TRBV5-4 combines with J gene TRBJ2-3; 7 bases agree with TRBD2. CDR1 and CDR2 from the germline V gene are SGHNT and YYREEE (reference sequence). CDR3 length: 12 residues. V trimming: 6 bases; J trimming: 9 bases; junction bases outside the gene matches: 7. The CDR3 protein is CASTLNGGTQYF. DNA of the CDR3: TGTGCCAGCACCCTGAACGGGGGGACGCAGTATTTT.

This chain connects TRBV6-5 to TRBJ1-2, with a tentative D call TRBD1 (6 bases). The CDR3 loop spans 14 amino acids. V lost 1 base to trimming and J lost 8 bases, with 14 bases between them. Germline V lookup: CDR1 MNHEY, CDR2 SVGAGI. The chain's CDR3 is CASSYWGGTRGYTF. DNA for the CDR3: TGTGCCAGCAGTTACTGGGGAGGGACAAGGGGCTACACCTTC.